This entry features one TCR beta chain sequence. The germline V gene has CDR1 SGDLS and CDR2 YYNGEE. The CDR3 contains 16 residues. V was cut by 0 bases and J by 0 bases, with 7 bases left in between. The donors were part of the validation cohort, which consisted of roughly 110 subjects and was separate from the first cohort of 666 subjects. The data belong to a study of cytomegalovirus exposure and HLA in healthy donors. TCRdb's copy holds only in-frame clones and misses some; the assay was immunoSEQ multiplex PCR. The sample shows tens of thousands of clones, under 95% of them seen only once. Specimen: PBMCs. This receptor was obtained from a woman aged 25 to 39 in good health and CMV-seronegative. The genes are TRBV9 and TRBJ2-6; TRBD2 is a possible D gene (5 bases). CDR3 in DNA: TGTGCCAGCAGCGTAGAGCGGAGCTCTGGGGCCAACGTCCTGACTTTC. It encodes CASSVERSSGANVLTF.